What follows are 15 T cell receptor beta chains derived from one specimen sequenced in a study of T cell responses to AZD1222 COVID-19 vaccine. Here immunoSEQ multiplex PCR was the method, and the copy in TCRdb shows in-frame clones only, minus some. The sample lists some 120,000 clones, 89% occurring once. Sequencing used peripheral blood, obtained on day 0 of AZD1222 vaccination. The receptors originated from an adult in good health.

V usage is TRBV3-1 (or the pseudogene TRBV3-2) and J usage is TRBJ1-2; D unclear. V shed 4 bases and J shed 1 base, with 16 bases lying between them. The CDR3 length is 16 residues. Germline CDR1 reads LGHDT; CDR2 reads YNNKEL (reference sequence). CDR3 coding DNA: TGTGCCAGCAGCCCTTCCCCCGGGCACCTTAACTATGGCTACACCTTC. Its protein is CASSPSPGHLNYGYTF.

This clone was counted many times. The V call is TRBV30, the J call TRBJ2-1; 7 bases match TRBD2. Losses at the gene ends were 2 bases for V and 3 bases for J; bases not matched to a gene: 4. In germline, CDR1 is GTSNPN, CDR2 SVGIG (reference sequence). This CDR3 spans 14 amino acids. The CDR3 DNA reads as TGTGCCTGGAGTAGCAAGCGGGACTACAATGAGCAGTTCTTC. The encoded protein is CAWSSKRDYNEQFF. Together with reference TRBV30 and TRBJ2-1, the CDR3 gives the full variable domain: SQTIHQWPATLVQPVGSPLSLECTVEGTSNPNLYWYRQAAGRGLQLLFYSVGIGQISSEVPQNLSASRPQDRQFILSSKKLLLSDSGFYLCAWSSKRDYNEQFFGPGTRLTVL.

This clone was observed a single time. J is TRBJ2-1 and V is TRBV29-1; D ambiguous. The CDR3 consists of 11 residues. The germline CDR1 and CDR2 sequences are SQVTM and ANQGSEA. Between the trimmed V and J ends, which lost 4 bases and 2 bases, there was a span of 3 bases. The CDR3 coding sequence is TGCAGCGTTGGAACCTACAATGAGCAGTTCTTC. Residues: CSVGTYNEQFF.

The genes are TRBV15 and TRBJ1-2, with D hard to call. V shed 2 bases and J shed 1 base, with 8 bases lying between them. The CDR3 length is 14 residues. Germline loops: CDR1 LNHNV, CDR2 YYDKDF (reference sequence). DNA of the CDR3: TGTGCCACCAGCAGACCAACAGATAACTATGGCTACACCTTC. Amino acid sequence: CATSRPTDNYGYTF.

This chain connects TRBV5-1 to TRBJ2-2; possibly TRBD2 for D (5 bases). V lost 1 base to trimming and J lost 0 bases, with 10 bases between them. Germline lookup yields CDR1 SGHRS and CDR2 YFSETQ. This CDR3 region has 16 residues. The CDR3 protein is CASSLSDSANTGELFF. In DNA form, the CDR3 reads TGCGCCAGCAGCTTGTCGGATAGCGCGAACACCGGGGAGCTGTTTTTT. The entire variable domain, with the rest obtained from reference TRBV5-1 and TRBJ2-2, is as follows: KAGVTQTPRYLIKTRGQQVTLSCSPISGHRSVSWYQQTPGQGLQFLFEYFSETQRNKGNFPGRFSGRQFSNSRSEMNVSTLELGDSALYLCASSLSDSANTGELFFGEGSRLTVL.

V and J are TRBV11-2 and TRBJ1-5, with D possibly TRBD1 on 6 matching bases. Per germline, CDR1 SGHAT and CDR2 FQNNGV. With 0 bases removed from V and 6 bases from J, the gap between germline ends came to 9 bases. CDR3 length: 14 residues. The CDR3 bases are TGTGCCAGCAGCTTAGAAAGGGGGAGTCAGCCCCAGCATTTT. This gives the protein CASSLERGSQPQHF.

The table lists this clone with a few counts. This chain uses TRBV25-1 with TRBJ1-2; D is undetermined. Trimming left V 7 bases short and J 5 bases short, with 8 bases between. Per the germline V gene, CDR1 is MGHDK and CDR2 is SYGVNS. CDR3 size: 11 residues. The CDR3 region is CASTTGYGYTF. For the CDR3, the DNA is TGTGCCAGCACCACGGGGTATGGCTACACCTTC.

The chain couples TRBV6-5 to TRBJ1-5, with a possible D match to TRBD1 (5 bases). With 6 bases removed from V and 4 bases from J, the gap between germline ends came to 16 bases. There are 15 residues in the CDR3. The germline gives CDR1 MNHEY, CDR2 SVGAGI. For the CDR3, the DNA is TGTGCCAGCAGCGGGGGGGTGGGAGGTAATCAGCCCCAGCATTTT. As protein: CASSGGVGGNQPQHF.

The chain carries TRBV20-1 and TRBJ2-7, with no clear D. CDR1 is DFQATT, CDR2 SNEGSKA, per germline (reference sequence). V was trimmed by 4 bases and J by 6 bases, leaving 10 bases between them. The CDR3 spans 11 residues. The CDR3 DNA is TGCAGTGCTACCCCCCGGGCCGAGCAGTACTTC. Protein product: CSATPRAEQYF.

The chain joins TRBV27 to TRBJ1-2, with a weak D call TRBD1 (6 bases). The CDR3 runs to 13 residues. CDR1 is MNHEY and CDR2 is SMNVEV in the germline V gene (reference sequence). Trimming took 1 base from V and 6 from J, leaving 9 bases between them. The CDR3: CASSLWQGNGYTF. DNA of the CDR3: TGTGCCAGCAGTTTATGGCAGGGGAATGGCTACACCTTC.

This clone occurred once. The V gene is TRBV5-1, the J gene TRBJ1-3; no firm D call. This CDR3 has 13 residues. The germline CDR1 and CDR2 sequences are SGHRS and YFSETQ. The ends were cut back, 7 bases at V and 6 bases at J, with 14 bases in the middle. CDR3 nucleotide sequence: TGCGCCAGCTCCCCCGGGCCTAAAAACACCATATATTTT. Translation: CASSPGPKNTIYF. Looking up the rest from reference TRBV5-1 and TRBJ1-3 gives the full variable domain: KAGVTQTPRYLIKTRGQQVTLSCSPISGHRSVSWYQQTPGQGLQFLFEYFSETQRNKGNFPGRFSGRQFSNSRSEMNVSTLELGDSALYLCASSPGPKNTIYFGEGSWLTVV.

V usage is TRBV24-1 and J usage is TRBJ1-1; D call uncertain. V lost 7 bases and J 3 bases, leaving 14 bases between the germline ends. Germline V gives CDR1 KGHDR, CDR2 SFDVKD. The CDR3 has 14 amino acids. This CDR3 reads CATSARGLDTEAFF. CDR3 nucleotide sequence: TGTGCCACCAGCGCACGGGGATTGGACACTGAAGCTTTCTTT.

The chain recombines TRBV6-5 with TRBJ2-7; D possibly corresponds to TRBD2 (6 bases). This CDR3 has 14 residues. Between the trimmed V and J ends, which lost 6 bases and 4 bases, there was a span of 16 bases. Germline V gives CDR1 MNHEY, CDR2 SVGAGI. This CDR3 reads CASRSQTSSYEQYF. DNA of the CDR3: TGTGCCAGCAGGTCACAAACTAGCTCGTACGAGCAGTACTTC.

CDR3 amino acids: CASSRYAYGNQPQHF. CDR3 DNA sequence: TGTGCCAGTAGTAGATACGCGTACGGGAATCAGCCCCAGCATTTT. J is TRBJ1-5 and V is TRBV19; D not certain. V lost 4 bases and J 4 bases, leaving 14 bases between the germline ends. Per germline, CDR1 LNHDA and CDR2 SQIVND (reference sequence). CDR3 length: 15 amino acids.

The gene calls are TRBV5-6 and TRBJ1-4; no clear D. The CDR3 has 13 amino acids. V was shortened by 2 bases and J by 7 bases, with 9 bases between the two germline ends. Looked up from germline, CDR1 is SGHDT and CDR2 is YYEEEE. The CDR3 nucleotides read TGTGCCAGCAGCTTACTTGAGAGTGAAAAACTGTTTTTT. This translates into CASSLLESEKLFF.